Following are 27 T cell receptor beta chains from one sample sequenced in a study of spatial heterogeneity in lung cancer. MiXCR was run by TCRdb on the 5' RACE reads, yielding one entry per CDR3 protein. The sample records about 16,000 distinct CDR3 sequences, 5% to 6.5% being singletons. Time point noted: blood at routine non-recurrence follow-up after resection. This material consisted of PBMCs, taken at follow-up. Receptor source: a male donor with early-stage non-small cell lung cancer.

The chain combines TRBV12-3 or TRBV12-4 with TRBJ1-4, with D possibly being TRBD1 (6 bases). Trimming pared 3 bases from V and 10 bases from J, leaving 12 bases between. The CDR3 runs 13 residues. The CDR3 is CASSFRGEGKLFF. CDR3 coding DNA: TGTGCCAGCAGTTTTAGGGGGGAGGGAAAACTGTTTTTT.

This clonotype occurred many times. The chain has TRBV5-5 and TRBJ2-2, with D perhaps TRBD2 (7 bases). The CDR3 is made up of 15 amino acids. The germline gives CDR1 SGHKS, CDR2 YYEKEE (reference sequence). Deletions cut 1 base from V and 3 bases from J, with 10 bases between. DNA of the CDR3: TGTGCCAGCAGCTTGACGGGGGGCCACACCGGGGAGCTGTTTTTT. This codes for CASSLTGGHTGELFF.

In this sample, this clonotype turned up many times. This chain connects TRBV4-1 to TRBJ1-1; 7 bases are shared with TRBD1. V trimming: 4 bases; J trimming: 2 bases; junction bases outside the gene matches: 16. The CDR3 consists of 18 residues. The V gene's germline CDR1 is MGHRA and CDR2 YSYEKL. Written as DNA, the CDR3 is TGCGCCAGCAGCCTAGTAGGGGGCCCTTCTAAGGCCAACACTGAAGCTTTCTTT. Protein product: CASSLVGGPSKANTEAFF.

This clonotype has more than one count but fewer than ten. The chain employs TRBV5-5 and TRBJ2-1, with D unclear. CDR1 and CDR2 from the germline V gene are SGHKS and YYEKEE (reference sequence). Trimming removed 0 bases at V and 0 bases at J, with 7 bases between. This CDR3 contains 15 residues. CDR3 sequence reads: CASSLAASSYNEQFF. The DNA of the CDR3 is TGTGCCAGCAGCTTGGCTGCCAGCTCCTACAATGAGCAGTTCTTC.

This clonotype was seen ten or more times. The rearrangement links TRBV21-1 to TRBJ1-5. TRBV21-1 is reported as a pseudogene. CDR3 length equals 16 residues. CDR3 residues: CASCPIVPKRNQPQHF. The CDR3 DNA follows: TGTGCCAGCTGCCCGATAGTACCAAAACGCAATCAGCCCCAGCATTTT.

The sample holds many counts of this clonotype. CDR3 amino acids: CASSQNTGGPHNEQFF. In DNA form, the CDR3 reads TGTGCCAGCAGCCAAAACACAGGGGGCCCTCACAATGAGCAGTTCTTC. The chain has TRBV7-9 and TRBJ2-1; 9 bases map to TRBD1. The CDR3 is made up of 16 amino acids. Germline V CDR1 and CDR2: SEHNR, FQNEAQ (reference sequence). V lost 5 bases and J lost 5; bases outside the gene matches: 10.

This clonotype is medium-sized within its sample. Germline is not matched at one junction end, which may reflect a read error. This chain joins TRBV7-2 and TRBJ2-5, with TRBD2 identical over 8 bases. The CDR3 loop spans 14 amino acids. CDR1 and CDR2 (germline): SGHTA, FQGNSA. DNA of the CDR3: TGTGCCAGCAGCCTAGCGGGCCGCCAAGAGACCCAGTACTTC. It yields the protein CASSLAGRQETQYF.

This clonotype has a count of ten or more. The gene calls are TRBV12-3 or TRBV12-4 and TRBJ2-3, with 7 bases that match TRBD2. V shed 4 bases, J shed 1 base, and the junction held 11 bases outside the gene matches. The CDR3 consists of 17 residues. CDR3 in amino acids: CASSSAGGAGGTDTQYF. The CDR3 coding sequence is TGTGCCAGCAGTTCCGCTGGGGGTGCGGGAGGCACAGATACGCAGTATTTT.

This clonotype was seen many times. V and J are TRBV6-5 and TRBJ1-6; D call uncertain. CDR1 and CDR2 (germline): MNHEY, SVGAGI. V was trimmed by 6 bases and J by 7 bases, leaving 4 bases between them. The CDR3 has 11 residues. CDR3 sequence reads: CASSSNSPLHF. The CDR3 DNA sequence: TGTGCCAGCAGCTCCAATTCACCCCTCCACTTT.

At least ten counts were recorded for this clonotype. V is TRBV5-1 and J is TRBJ1-1; 7 bases align to TRBD1. The germline V gene has CDR1 SGHRS and CDR2 YFSETQ. The CDR3 spans 14 residues. The V and J ends lost 3 bases and 2 bases, in that order; junction bases with no gene match: 4. CDR3 DNA sequence: TGCGCCAGCAGCTCCGGGACAGCCAACACTGAAGCTTTCTTT. Translation gives CASSSGTANTEAFF.

This sequence joins TRBV18 and TRBJ2-3; 8 bases fit TRBD1. The CDR3 runs 14 residues. CDR1 is KGHSH, CDR2 LQKENI, per germline. The ends lost 6 bases at V and 5 bases at J; junction bases unmatched: 7. The CDR3, as DNA: TGTGCCAGCTCCCCGGACAGGGTTGGAGATACGCAGTATTTT. Amino acids: CASSPDRVGDTQYF.

This clonotype was detected ten times or more. The chain combines TRBV27 with TRBJ2-3; 11 positions match TRBD2. V lost 3 bases to trimming and J lost 7 bases; unmatched junction nucleotides: 3. Germline values: CDR1 MNHEY, CDR2 SMNVEV (reference sequence). This CDR3 spans 14 amino acids. The CDR3 sequence: CASSFSSGRYTQYF. The CDR3 nucleotides read TGTGCCAGCAGTTTTTCTAGCGGGAGGTATACGCAGTATTTT.

This clonotype was observed many times. The chain has TRBV7-3 and TRBJ2-7, with a weak D call TRBD2 (6 bases). Germline V gene data show CDR1 as SGHTA and CDR2 as FQGTGA. This CDR3 region has 13 residues. The V end was cut by 1 base, the J end by 7 bases, with 11 bases between. The CDR3 here is CASSLSEGREQYF. The CDR3 bases are TGTGCCAGCAGCTTAAGTGAGGGGAGGGAGCAGTACTTC.

The chain joins TRBV7-2 to TRBJ2-1; possibly TRBD2 for D (5 bases). Trimming stripped 7 bases from V and 0 bases from J, with 16 bases between. CDR1 is SGHTA, CDR2 FQGNSA, per germline. The CDR3 has 16 amino acids. The CDR3 bases are TGTGCCAGCACCCTCCTAGGGAGTACCTCCTACAATGAGCAGTTCTTC. Its translation is CASTLLGSTSYNEQFF.

This clonotype has at least ten counts. The V call is TRBV24-1, the J call TRBJ1-5; D gene uncertain. V lost 5 bases, J lost 3 bases, and 10 bases lay in between. In germline, CDR1 is KGHDR, CDR2 SFDVKD. CDR3 length: 14 amino acids. CDR3 DNA sequence: TGTGCCACCAGTGGGGCAGAATACAATCAGCCCCAGCATTTT. Its protein is CATSGAEYNQPQHF.

This clonotype was seen repeatedly, ten times or more. This chain connects TRBV29-1 to TRBJ2-7; D may correspond to TRBD1 or TRBD2 (6 bases each). CDR1 and CDR2 (germline): SQVTM, ANQGSEA. The CDR3 is 15 amino acids. V dropped 3 bases and J dropped 3 bases, with 18 bases sitting between them. CDR3 amino acids: CSVEVDRRGNYEQYF. DNA for the CDR3: TGCAGCGTTGAGGTTGACAGGAGGGGCAACTACGAGCAGTACTTC.

This clonotype was observed at least ten times. In DNA, the CDR3 is TGCGCCAGCAGCCAAGATCGCCGGGACAGATACGACGAGCAGTACTTC. As protein: CASSQDRRDRYDEQYF. V and J are TRBV4-3 and TRBJ2-7; 7 bases match TRBD1. CDR3 length equals 16 residues. V dropped 0 bases and J dropped 5; count of bases not matched to a gene: 10. CDR1 LGHNA and CDR2 YSLEER come from the germline V gene.

This clonotype was counted ten times or more. The V and J genes are TRBV6-2 or TRBV6-3 and TRBJ2-7, with D possibly matching TRBD2 (6 bases). The length of the CDR3 is 14 residues. Between the trimmed V and J ends, which lost 2 bases and 4 bases, there was a span of 12 bases. Germline lookup yields CDR1 MNHEY and CDR2 SVGEGT. Here the CDR3 reads CASSYASGRYEQYF. The CDR3 DNA sequence: TGTGCCAGCAGTTACGCCTCAGGGAGGTACGAGCAGTACTTC.

In its sample, this clonotype ranks as medium-sized. The rearrangement joins TRBV12-3 or TRBV12-4 to TRBJ2-7, with D hard to call. CDR3 size: 13 residues. V shed 6 bases and J shed 3 bases, with 12 bases lying between them. The CDR3 loop reads CASRVSAGYEQYF. Here the CDR3 DNA reads TGTGCCAGCAGGGTGTCAGCCGGCTACGAGCAGTACTTC.

This clonotype has at least ten counts. The V gene is TRBV7-9, the J gene TRBJ2-7; TRBD1 matches 7 bases. The CDR3 is 14 amino acids. The V gene end was trimmed by 3 bases and the J gene end by 1 base; junction bases not matched to a gene: 3. Per the germline V gene, CDR1 is SEHNR and CDR2 is FQNEAQ (reference sequence). The CDR3: CASSFARGSYEQYF. The CDR3 DNA sequence: TGTGCCAGCAGCTTCGCCAGGGGGTCCTACGAGCAGTACTTC.

The J gene is TRBJ2-7, the V gene TRBV5-1, with TRBD2 as a possible D gene (6 bases). Germline values: CDR1 SGHRS, CDR2 YFSETQ. The CDR3 totals 15 residues. The V end was cut by 4 bases, the J end by 3 bases, with 17 bases between. This CDR3 reads CASSPAGPRNYEQYF. For the CDR3, the DNA is TGCGCCAGCAGCCCGGCGGGGCCCCGAAACTACGAGCAGTACTTC.

This clonotype was counted ten times or more. The chain is built from TRBV24-1 and TRBJ2-5; D gene unclear. In germline, CDR1 is KGHDR, CDR2 SFDVKD. V gave up 4 bases and J gave up 5 bases, with 13 bases separating them. The CDR3 sequence is 14 residues long. In DNA, the CDR3 is TGTGCCACCAGTGACCGACACTTTGGGGAGACCCAGTACTTC. This encodes CATSDRHFGETQYF.

Ten or more counts support this clonotype. V and J are TRBV30 and TRBJ2-1, with D perhaps TRBD1 or TRBD2 (5 bases each). The CDR3 covers 13 residues. The germline CDR1 and CDR2 sequences are GTSNPN and SVGIG (reference sequence). The V and J ends lost 5 bases and 3 bases respectively, with 11 bases between them. CDR3 nucleotide sequence: TGTGCCTGGGCTGGGGACCGCTACAATGAGCAGTTCTTC. Protein sequence: CAWAGDRYNEQFF.

This clonotype has ten or more counts. CDR3 sequence: CASSGGQGASTGELFF. In DNA form, the CDR3 reads TGTGCCAGCAGTGGGGGACAGGGGGCCTCCACCGGGGAGCTGTTTTTT. The V gene is TRBV27, the J gene TRBJ2-2; 12 bases match TRBD1. V dropped 5 bases and J dropped 4; count of bases not matched to a gene: 5. This CDR3 is built from 16 residues. Germline V gene lookup returns CDR1 MNHEY and CDR2 SMNVEV (reference sequence).

The sample holds many counts of this clonotype. V gene TRBV10-3 combines with J gene TRBJ2-7, with D perhaps TRBD2 (7 bases). This CDR3 is 14 amino acids long. The V end was cut by 7 bases, the J end by 1 base, with 14 bases between. Germline CDR1 ENHRY, CDR2 SYGVKD. Here the CDR3 DNA reads TGTGCCATCAATAGGGGGGGAGGGTCCTACGAGCAGTACTTC. Protein product: CAINRGGGSYEQYF.

This clonotype came up many times. V and J are TRBV2 and TRBJ2-7, with unresolved D. The length of the CDR3 is 13 residues. The V end lost 1 base, the J end lost 3 bases, and 7 bases lay between the germline ends. CDR1 and CDR2 (germline): SNHLY, FYNNEI. CDR3: CASSEGPDYEQYF. The CDR3, as DNA: TGTGCCAGCAGTGAAGGTCCCGACTACGAGCAGTACTTC.

In its sample, this clonotype was seen many times. The chain combines TRBV27 with TRBJ2-6; no reliable D call. This CDR3 has 13 residues. Trimming cost V 6 bases and J 3 bases, with 6 bases left between them. Germline CDR1 is MNHEY and CDR2 is SMNVEV (reference sequence). The CDR3 coding sequence is TGTGCCAGCAGGGTGCATGGGGCCAACGTCCTGACTTTC. Translation gives CASRVHGANVLTF.